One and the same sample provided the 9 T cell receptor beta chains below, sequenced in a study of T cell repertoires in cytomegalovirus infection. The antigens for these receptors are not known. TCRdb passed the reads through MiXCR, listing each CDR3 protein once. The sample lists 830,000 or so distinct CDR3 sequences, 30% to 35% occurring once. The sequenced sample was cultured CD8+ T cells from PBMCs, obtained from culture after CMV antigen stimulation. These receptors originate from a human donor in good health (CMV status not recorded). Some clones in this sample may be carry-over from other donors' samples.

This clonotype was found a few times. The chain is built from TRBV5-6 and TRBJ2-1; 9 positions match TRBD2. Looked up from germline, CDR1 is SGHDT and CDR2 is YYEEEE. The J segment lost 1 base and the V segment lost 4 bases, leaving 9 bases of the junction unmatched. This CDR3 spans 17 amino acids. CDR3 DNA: TGTGCCAGCAGCCTGGGACTAGCCGACGCTTCCTACAATGAGCAGTTCTTC. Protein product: CASSLGLADASYNEQFF.

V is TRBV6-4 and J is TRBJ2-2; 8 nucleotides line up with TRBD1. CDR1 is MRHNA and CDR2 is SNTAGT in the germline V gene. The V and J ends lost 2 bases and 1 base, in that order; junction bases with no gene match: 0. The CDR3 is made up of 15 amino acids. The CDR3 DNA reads TGTGCCAGCAGTGACGGGACAGGGAACACCGGGGAGCTGTTTTTT. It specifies CASSDGTGNTGELFF.

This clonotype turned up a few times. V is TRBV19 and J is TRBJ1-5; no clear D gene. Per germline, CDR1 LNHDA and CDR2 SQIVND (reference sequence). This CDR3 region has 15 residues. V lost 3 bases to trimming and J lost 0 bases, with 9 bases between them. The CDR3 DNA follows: TGTGCCAGTAGTATTTGGCACGTTAGCAATCAGCCCCAGCATTTT. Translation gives CASSIWHVSNQPQHF. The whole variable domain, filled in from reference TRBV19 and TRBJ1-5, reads DGGITQSPKYLFRKEGQNVTLSCEQNLNHDAMYWYRQDPGQGLRLIYYSQIVNDFQKGDIAEGYSVSREKKESFPLTVTSAQKNPTAFYLCASSIWHVSNQPQHFGDGTRLSIL.

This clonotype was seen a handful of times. CDR3 in DNA: TGTGCCAGCAGCTATCGACAGGACACTGAAGCTTTCTTT. Translated: CASSYRQDTEAFF. The genes are TRBV7-9 and TRBJ1-1; perhaps TRBD1 as D (6 bases). Trimming cost V 4 bases and J 3 bases, with 9 bases left between them. Germline-derived CDR1 and CDR2 are SEHNR and FQNEAQ (reference sequence). This CDR3 comprises 13 residues.

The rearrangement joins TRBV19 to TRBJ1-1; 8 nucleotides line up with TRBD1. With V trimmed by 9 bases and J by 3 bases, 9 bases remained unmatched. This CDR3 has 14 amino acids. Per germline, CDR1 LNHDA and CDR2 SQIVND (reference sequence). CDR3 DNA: TGTGCCAGCTTGGGCAGGGGGCTTTACACTGAAGCTTTCTTT. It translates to CASLGRGLYTEAFF.

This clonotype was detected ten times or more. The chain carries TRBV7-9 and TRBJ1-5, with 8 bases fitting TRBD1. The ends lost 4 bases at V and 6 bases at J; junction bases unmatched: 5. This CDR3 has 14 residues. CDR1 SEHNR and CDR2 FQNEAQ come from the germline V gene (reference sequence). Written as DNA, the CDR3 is TGTGCCAGCAGCTCACAGGGGGGGTCTCAGCCCCAGCATTTT. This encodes CASSSQGGSQPQHF.

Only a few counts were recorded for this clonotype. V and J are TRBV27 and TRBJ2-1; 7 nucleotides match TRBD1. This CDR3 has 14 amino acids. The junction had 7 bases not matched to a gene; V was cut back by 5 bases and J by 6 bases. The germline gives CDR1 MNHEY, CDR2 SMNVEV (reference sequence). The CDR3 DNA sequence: TGTGCCAGCAGTATCCTCGGGACAGCCAATGAGCAGTTCTTC. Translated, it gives CASSILGTANEQFF.

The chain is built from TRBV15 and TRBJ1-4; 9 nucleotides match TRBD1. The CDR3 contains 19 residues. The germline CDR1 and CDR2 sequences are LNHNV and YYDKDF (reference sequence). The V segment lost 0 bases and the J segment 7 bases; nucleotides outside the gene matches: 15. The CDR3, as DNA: TGTGCCACCAGCAGAGATTTAGTTGTCACGGGACAGGGAAGTGAAAAACTGTTTTTT. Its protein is CATSRDLVVTGQGSEKLFF.

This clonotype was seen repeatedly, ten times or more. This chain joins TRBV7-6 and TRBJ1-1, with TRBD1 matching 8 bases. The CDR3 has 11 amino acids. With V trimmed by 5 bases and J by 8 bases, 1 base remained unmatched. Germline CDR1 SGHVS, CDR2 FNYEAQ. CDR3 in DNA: TGTGCCAGCAGCGGACAGGGCGAAGCTTTCTTT. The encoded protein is CASSGQGEAFF.